The 29 T cell receptor beta chains below were found in one sample sequenced in a study of shared clonotypes between healthy human individuals. Measured with immunoSEQ multiplex PCR; TCRdb has only the in-frame clones, and not every one. The data hold about 1 million clones, with about four fifths observed a single time. Input material: memory CD4+ T cells from PBMCs. The subset: CD45RA-negative fraction. The source of these receptors is a man between 18 and 35 years old in good health. Some clones in this sample may be carry-over from other donors' samples.

The chain is built from TRBV28 and TRBJ2-1; the match to TRBD2 covers 7 bases. CDR1 is MDHEN and CDR2 is SYDVKM in the germline V gene. This CDR3 comprises 15 residues. The J segment lost 3 bases and the V segment lost 1 base, leaving 3 bases of the junction unmatched. The CDR3 DNA sequence: TGTGCCAGCAGTTTATTGGGCGGGAGCTACAATGAGCAGTTCTTC. This codes for CASSLLGGSYNEQFF.

This chain uses TRBV5-8 with TRBJ2-1, with 13 nucleotides matching TRBD2. The ends lost 5 bases at V and 8 bases at J; junction bases unmatched: 7. This CDR3 has 15 residues. Looked up from germline, CDR1 is SGHTS and CDR2 is YDEGEE. This chain's CDR3 is CASRLAGGPLHEQFF. As DNA, the CDR3 is TGTGCCAGCAGACTAGCGGGAGGGCCGCTCCATGAGCAGTTCTTC.

The chain is built from TRBV6-6 and TRBJ2-2; D is perhaps TRBD1 (6 bases). There are 16 residues in the CDR3. V was clipped by 4 bases and J by 1 base, with 13 bases between them. The V gene's germline CDR1 is MNHNY and CDR2 SVGAGI (reference sequence). CDR3 region: CASSSRTAGNTGELFF. The CDR3 nucleotides are TGTGCCAGCAGTTCCCGGACAGCAGGGAACACCGGGGAGCTGTTTTTT.

V gene TRBV11-2 combines with J gene TRBJ2-5; D perhaps matches TRBD2 (6 bases). Germline lookup yields CDR1 SGHAT and CDR2 FQNNGV. V gave up 3 bases and J gave up 5 bases, with 13 bases separating them. This CDR3 has 14 residues. DNA for the CDR3: TGTGCCAGCAGCTTTGGTGGGGGGTGGGAGACCCAGTACTTC. Amino acids: CASSFGGGWETQYF.

V gene TRBV18 combines with J gene TRBJ1-5, with a possible D match to TRBD1 (6 bases). V was clipped by 1 base and J by 5 bases, with 15 bases between them. Germline lookup yields CDR1 KGHSH and CDR2 LQKENI. The CDR3 length is 16 residues. This CDR3 is CASSPRGTGRDQPQHF. Written as DNA, the CDR3 is TGTGCCAGCTCACCACGAGGTACAGGGCGAGATCAGCCCCAGCATTTT.

This clone was seen only a few times. CDR3 sequence (DNA): TGTGCCAGCAGCGCATCGTCGGGACTAGCGATCACCGAGCAGTACTTC. This translates into CASSASSGLAITEQYF. The V and J genes are TRBV7-3 and TRBJ2-7, with 10 bases lining up with TRBD2. This CDR3 is 16 amino acids long. The germline V gene has CDR1 SGHTA and CDR2 FQGTGA. With V trimmed by 5 bases and J by 6 bases, 13 bases remained unmatched.

The J gene is TRBJ1-2, the V gene TRBV28; the D is unclear. The CDR3 has 12 residues. Trimming removed 7 bases from V and 4 bases from J, with 10 bases in between. Germline loops: CDR1 MDHEN, CDR2 SYDVKM. The CDR3 DNA sequence: TGTGCCAGCAATAACCCAGTCTATGGCTACACCTTC. Protein product: CASNNPVYGYTF.

The chain joins TRBV7-2 to TRBJ1-5, with a tentative D call TRBD1 (6 bases). V was trimmed by 4 bases and J by 1 base, leaving 14 bases between them. The germline gives CDR1 SGHTA, CDR2 FQGNSA. CDR3 length equals 16 residues. The CDR3 sequence is CASSYPQGGSNQPQHF. CDR3 nucleotide sequence: TGTGCCAGCAGCTATCCACAGGGCGGAAGCAATCAGCCCCAGCATTTT.

The chain recombines TRBV28 with TRBJ1-1; D remains ambiguous. The CDR3 runs to 14 residues. From germline, CDR1 is MDHEN and CDR2 SYDVKM. Trimming stripped 5 bases from V and 1 base from J, with 11 bases between. This chain's CDR3 is CASSGPGENTEAFF. The CDR3 DNA is TGTGCCAGCAGTGGGCCAGGAGAGAACACTGAAGCTTTCTTT.

This clone was recorded once. The chain joins TRBV28 to TRBJ1-4; D remains ambiguous. Germline loops: CDR1 MDHEN, CDR2 SYDVKM. CDR3 size: 19 residues. Deletions cut 3 bases from V and 3 bases from J, with 23 bases between. The CDR3: CASSFRVRWTATANEKLFF. DNA for the CDR3: TGTGCCAGCAGTTTTAGGGTCAGGTGGACGGCTACAGCTAATGAAAAACTGTTTTTT.

V gene TRBV7-2 combines with J gene TRBJ2-2, with a possible D match to TRBD1 (7 bases). The germline V gene has CDR1 SGHTA and CDR2 FQGNSA. This CDR3 contains 14 residues. Deletions cut 10 bases from V and 5 bases from J, with 17 bases between. The CDR3 DNA reads as TGTGCCACCGCGGAGGGGGCGAGGACCGGGGAGCTGTTTTTT. It codes for CATAEGARTGELFF.

The chain has TRBV5-1 and TRBJ2-5; 7 bases are a match to TRBD2. V lost 4 bases, J lost 1 base, and 1 base stayed unmatched. CDR1 SGHRS and CDR2 YFSETQ come from the germline V gene. The CDR3 runs to 13 residues. Here the CDR3 reads CASSRLAQETQYF. The CDR3 bases are TGCGCCAGCAGCAGACTAGCCCAAGAGACCCAGTACTTC.

This clone came up once. Just one base apart from a much larger clone, this may be a read error. The chain is built from TRBV5-1 and TRBJ2-7; D uncertain. This CDR3 comprises 13 residues. CDR1 SGHRS and CDR2 YFSETQ come from the germline V gene. Trimming took off 2 bases at V and 2 bases at J, with 8 bases between the two ends. The CDR3 DNA reads TGCGCCAGCAGCTTCGACAAGACCTACGAGCAGTACTTC. Translated, it gives CASSFDKTYEQYF.

The chain employs TRBV5-5 and TRBJ1-2, with D uncertain. This CDR3 has 15 amino acids. Per the germline V gene, CDR1 is SGHKS and CDR2 is YYEKEE (reference sequence). The V gene lost 0 bases and the J gene lost 2 bases, with 11 bases spanning the gap. CDR3 nucleotide sequence: TGTGCCAGCAGCTTGGAGATCGGCAAAAACTATGGCTACACCTTC. Its translation is CASSLEIGKNYGYTF.

This chain connects TRBV7-2 to TRBJ2-3; TRBD2 matches at 11 bases. Germline V lookup: CDR1 SGHTA, CDR2 FQGNSA. The CDR3 consists of 17 residues. V shed 2 bases and J 4 bases; nucleotides not matched to a gene: 8. The CDR3 coding sequence is TGTGCCAGCAGCTTACGGCTAGCGGGGGGCCGCCCAGATACGCAGTATTTT. Translated: CASSLRLAGGRPDTQYF. The full variable domain, with the rest looked up from reference TRBV7-2 and TRBJ2-3, is GAGVSQSPSNKVTEKGKDVELRCDPISGHTALYWYRQSLGQGLEFLIYFQGNSAPDKSGLPSDRFSAERTGGSVSTLTIQRTQQEDSAVYLCASSLRLAGGRPDTQYFGPGTRLTVL.

About this clone itself: This sample also contains other DNA sequences that code for the same CDR3. This chain uses TRBV7-3 with TRBJ2-1, with 8 bases matching TRBD1. Germline V gene data show CDR1 as SGHTA and CDR2 as FQGTGA. CDR3 length equals 14 residues. The V gene end was trimmed by 5 bases and the J gene end by 4 bases; junction bases not matched to a gene: 4. The CDR3 reads CASSLGQAYNEQFF. CDR3 sequence (DNA): TGTGCCAGCAGCCTGGGACAGGCTTACAATGAGCAGTTCTTC.

The chain couples TRBV19 to TRBJ2-3, with D possibly TRBD1 on 5 matching bases. There are 15 residues in the CDR3. The germline CDR1 and CDR2 sequences are LNHDA and SQIVND (reference sequence). V shed 8 bases and J shed 0 bases, with 15 bases lying between them. CDR3 in DNA: TGTGCCAGTCAGAAGTGGGGCCTTAGCACAGATACGCAGTATTTT. Its translation is CASQKWGLSTDTQYF.

This chain joins TRBV6-1 and TRBJ2-7; D is possibly TRBD1 (6 bases). Trimming removed 4 bases from V and 6 bases from J, with 13 bases in between. Germline V gene data show CDR1 as MNHNS and CDR2 as SASEGT. The CDR3 sequence is 13 residues long. CDR3 sequence (DNA): TGTGCCAGCAGTGTTAACAGGGTTGGCGAGCAGTACTTC. Translation: CASSVNRVGEQYF.

The chain carries TRBV29-1 and TRBJ2-3; TRBD2 matches at 7 bases. The CDR3 loop spans 15 amino acids. Germline CDR1 SQVTM, CDR2 ANQGSEA. After removal of 1 base from V and 1 base from J, the junction contained 5 bases not matched to a gene. The CDR3 nucleotides are TGCAGCGTTGAAGGGGGGGGAGAAGGCACAGATACGCAGTATTTT. Protein product: CSVEGGGEGTDTQYF.

This rearrangement joins TRBV5-6 to TRBJ1-5, with D perhaps TRBD1 (5 bases). CDR1 is SGHDT and CDR2 is YYEEEE in the germline V gene. The CDR3 totals 15 residues. V gave up 3 bases and J gave up 3 bases, with 13 bases separating them. CDR3 in amino acids: CASSSAGTFNQPQHF. CDR3 nucleotide sequence: TGTGCCAGCAGCTCGGCCGGGACTTTCAATCAGCCCCAGCATTTT.

The chain joins TRBV15 to TRBJ2-5; D not resolved. CDR3 length equals 11 residues. V gave up 5 bases and J gave up 5 bases, with 6 bases separating them. Germline CDR1 LNHNV, CDR2 YYDKDF (reference sequence). The CDR3 DNA follows: TGTGCCACCAGCTCCGGGGAGACCCAGTACTTC. It translates to CATSSGETQYF.

The chain employs TRBV2 and TRBJ1-1; TRBD1 matches 11 bases. The V gene end was trimmed by 8 bases and the J gene end by 4 bases; junction bases not matched to a gene: 9. Germline V gives CDR1 SNHLY, CDR2 FYNNEI. This CDR3 spans 15 amino acids. CDR3 DNA sequence: TGTGCCAGCGGCGGACAGGGGGCTTTGCGCACTGAAGCTTTCTTT. It translates to CASGGQGALRTEAFF.

This clone was seen only once. This may be a read error: a much more frequent sequence differs by one nucleotide. In DNA form, the CDR3 reads TGTGCCAGCAGCTGGACGGGGGGGGAGACCCAGTACTTC. Its translation is CASSWTGGETQYF. This rearrangement joins TRBV7-8 to TRBJ2-5, with 8 bases fitting TRBD2. The CDR3 length is 13 residues. The trim removed 4 bases at V and 5 bases at J, leaving 3 bases unmatched. CDR1 and CDR2 (germline): SGHVS, FQNEAQ.

This rearrangement joins TRBV5-6 to TRBJ1-4, with TRBD1 matching 8 bases. Germline V CDR1 and CDR2: SGHDT, YYEEEE. This CDR3 region has 16 residues. V dropped 2 bases and J dropped 8; count of bases not matched to a gene: 11. CDR3 nucleotides: TGTGCCAGCAGCTTAACAGGGGGAAACCGAGAGGAAAAACTGTTTTTT. Its protein is CASSLTGGNREEKLFF.

The genes are TRBV11-2 and TRBJ1-2; maybe TRBD1 (6 bases). Germline V gene data show CDR1 as SGHAT and CDR2 as FQNNGV. The CDR3 is made up of 12 amino acids. Trimming pared 5 bases from V and 8 bases from J, leaving 12 bases between. The CDR3 DNA reads TGTGCCAGCAGCCAAAACAGGGTCGGCTACACCTTC. It is translated as CASSQNRVGYTF.

The chain uses TRBV14 and TRBJ2-3; 8 bases match TRBD2. The J segment lost 12 bases and the V segment lost 4 bases, leaving 6 bases of the junction unmatched. CDR1 SGHDN and CDR2 FVKESK come from the germline V gene. The length of the CDR3 is 12 residues. CDR3 loop: CASSPRGALQYF. The CDR3 nucleotides read TGTGCCAGCAGCCCGCGGGGGGCCCTCCAGTATTTT. Drawing the rest from reference TRBV14 and TRBJ2-3, the complete variable domain is EAGVTQFPSHSVIEKGQTVTLRCDPISGHDNLYWYRRVMGKEIKFLLHFVKESKQDESGMPNNRFLAERTGGTYSTLKVQPAELEDSGVYFCASSPRGALQYFGPGTRLTVL.

Remarks on this clone: Other nucleotide sequences from this sample produce the same CDR3. The chain recombines TRBV4-1 with TRBJ2-7; no clear D. The CDR3 covers 13 residues. Germline V gene sequence: CDR1 MGHRA, CDR2 YSYEKL. Trimming pared 1 base from V and 6 bases from J, leaving 10 bases between. DNA for the CDR3: TGCGCCAGCAGCCAAGGGCTGGCTCGCGAGCAGTACTTC. This sequence encodes CASSQGLAREQYF.

The chain carries TRBV5-1 and TRBJ2-3, with 7 bases that match TRBD2. From germline, CDR1 is SGHRS and CDR2 YFSETQ. V gave up 1 base and J gave up 4 bases; unmatched junction bases: 6. The CDR3 extends over 15 amino acids. CDR3 in amino acids: CASSLLAEGADTQYF. As DNA, the CDR3 is TGCGCCAGCAGCTTGCTAGCGGAGGGAGCAGATACGCAGTATTTT.

This clone was counted a single time. The chain has TRBV5-1 and TRBJ2-7, with 7 bases identical to TRBD2. The CDR3 has 15 amino acids. V gave up 0 bases and J gave up 7 bases; unmatched junction bases: 10. Germline V gives CDR1 SGHRS, CDR2 YFSETQ. Here the CDR3 DNA reads TGCGCCAGCAGCTTGGTCAACGGACACGGGGGGGAGCAGTACTTC. Translated, it gives CASSLVNGHGGEQYF.